This passage covers 9 T cell receptor beta chains from one sample sequenced in a study of control samples from healthy donors and cancer patients. Profiled with immunoSEQ multiplex PCR; TCRdb holds only in-frame clones, not every one. Of over 65,000 clones listed, 85% to 90% are singletons. Sequencing was carried out using PBMCs. Receptors were obtained from a woman between 50 and 59 years old with colorectal cancer.

The chain uses TRBV19 and TRBJ1-5; a weak D match, TRBD1 (6 bases). CDR3 size: 14 residues. Germline V lookup: CDR1 LNHDA, CDR2 SQIVND (reference sequence). With 6 bases removed from V and 4 bases from J, the gap between germline ends came to 13 bases. For the CDR3, the DNA is TGTGCCAGTAGGAGGGGGGCCGGTAATCAGCCCCAGCATTTT. It translates to CASRRGAGNQPQHF.

The V gene is TRBV28, the J gene TRBJ1-5; D gene uncertain. V was pared by 1 base and J by 6 bases, with 13 bases between. The CDR3 totals 15 residues. Germline V gene sequence: CDR1 MDHEN, CDR2 SYDVKM. Written as DNA, the CDR3 is TGTGCCAGCAGTTTATCCGCAGGTTGGGTTCAGCCCCAGCATTTT. Protein: CASSLSAGWVQPQHF. Full variable domain (outside the CDR3, taken from reference TRBV28 and TRBJ1-5): DVKVTQSSRYLVKRTGEKVFLECVQDMDHENMFWYRQDPGLGLRLIYFSYDVKMKEKGDIPEGYSVSREKKERFSLILESASTNQTSMYLCASSLSAGWVQPQHFGDGTRLSIL.

The chain employs TRBV6-5 and TRBJ1-5; the match to TRBD1 covers 8 bases. The J segment lost 7 bases and the V segment lost 6 bases, leaving 11 bases of the junction unmatched. The V gene's germline CDR1 is MNHEY and CDR2 SVGAGI. This CDR3 is 15 amino acids long. The CDR3: CASSRPQGAWQPQHF. CDR3 in DNA: TGTGCCAGCAGCCGACCTCAGGGGGCTTGGCAGCCCCAGCATTTT.

The CDR3 DNA reads TGTGCCAGCAGCTTGAACGGGGGGGCCGGCGAGGAGACCCAGTACTTC. Encoded protein: CASSLNGGAGEETQYF. V usage is TRBV5-4 and J usage is TRBJ2-5, with 8 nucleotides matching TRBD2. J lost 5 bases, V lost 1 base, and 10 bases had no gene match. CDR3 length: 16 residues. Germline V gene data show CDR1 as SGHNT and CDR2 as YYREEE (reference sequence).

This chain uses TRBV2 with TRBJ1-5, with D perhaps matching TRBD1 (5 bases). The length of the CDR3 is 13 residues. Trimming removed 4 bases from V and 5 bases from J, with 9 bases in between. Germline V gene sequence: CDR1 SNHLY, CDR2 FYNNEI. CDR3 residues: CASSVGLDQPQHF. DNA of the CDR3: TGTGCCAGCAGTGTGGGGCTTGATCAGCCCCAGCATTTT.

The rearrangement uses TRBV10-1 and TRBJ1-2; D might be TRBD1 (6 bases). This CDR3 comprises 13 residues. V lost 2 bases and J lost 4, with 8 bases in between. Germline lookup yields CDR1 WNHNN and CDR2 SYGVQD (reference sequence). The CDR3 spells CASSEGQFYGYTF. DNA of the CDR3: TGCGCCAGCAGTGAGGGACAGTTCTATGGCTACACCTTC.

V gene TRBV6-5 combines with J gene TRBJ1-1, with D perhaps matching TRBD1 (5 bases). The CDR3 contains 13 residues. V gave up 7 bases and J gave up 2 bases, with 11 bases separating them. Germline CDR1 and CDR2: MNHEY and SVGAGI. This CDR3 reads CASTPRANTEAFF. CDR3 nucleotides: TGTGCCAGCACCCCCAGGGCCAACACTGAAGCTTTCTTT.

This clone was detected only once. The genes are TRBV25-1 and TRBJ2-4, with D uncertain. V lost 3 bases and J lost 1, with 4 bases in between. This CDR3 has 13 amino acids. The germline CDR1 and CDR2 sequences are MGHDK and SYGVNS. The DNA of the CDR3 is TGTGCCAGCAGTGACCCTGCCAAAAACATTCAGTACTTC. This translates into CASSDPAKNIQYF.

The chain is built from TRBV6-1 and TRBJ1-1; D is undetermined. The CDR3 is 10 amino acids. Germline lookup yields CDR1 MNHNS and CDR2 SASEGT. V lost 1 base to trimming and J lost 8 bases, with 2 bases between them. CDR3 sequence: CASSEGEAFF. The CDR3 coding sequence is TGTGCCAGCAGTGAAGGCGAAGCTTTCTTT.